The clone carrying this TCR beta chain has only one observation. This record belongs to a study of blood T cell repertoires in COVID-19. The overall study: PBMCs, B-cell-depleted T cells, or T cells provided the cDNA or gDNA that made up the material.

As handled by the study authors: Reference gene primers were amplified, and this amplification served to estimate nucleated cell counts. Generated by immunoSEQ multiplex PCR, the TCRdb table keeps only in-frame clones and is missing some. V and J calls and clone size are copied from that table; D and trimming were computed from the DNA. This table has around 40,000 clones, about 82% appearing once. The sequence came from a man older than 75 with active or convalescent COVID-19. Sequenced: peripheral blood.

The CDR3 loop reads CASSLGGSNEQFF. CDR3 DNA: TGTGCCAGCAGTCTCGGAGGGTCCAATGAGCAGTTCTTC. The rearrangement joins TRBV28 to TRBJ2-1; possibly TRBD2 for D (6 bases). The CDR3 has 13 residues. Germline-derived CDR1 and CDR2 are MDHEN and SYDVKM. V dropped 5 bases and J dropped 6 bases, with 11 bases sitting between them.